The rows below give T cell receptor beta chains drawn from one sample of a study of blood T cell repertoires in COVID-19. Method: immunoSEQ multiplex PCR; TCRdb's copy keeps in-frame clones and lacks some. The table lists some 350,000 clones, around 87% of them singletons. The source material was PBMCs or T cells enriched from blood (not recorded which). These receptors came from a man between 18 and 29 years old who had recovered from COVID-19. Each CDR3 is given without its conserved first and last residue.

TRBV10-3 | AITRQGSYEQY
TRBV28 | ASSLGSQGATEAF
TRBV6-5 | ASVGGRGGTEAF
TRBV28 | ASRSGGGDTQY
TRBV2 | ASSDGLAGRGGELF
TRBV18 | ASSPGLGTDTQY
TRBV5-4 | ASSYPSGFGSEQY
TRBV2 | ASSESNEQY
TRBV11-1 | ASSASGGAREQF
TRBV25-1 | ASSEYGTSGTYNEQF
TRBV9 | ASSVDGGADTQY
TRBV11-2 | ASSHSTGAVPGELF
TRBV4-1 | ASSRASGGPYEQY
TRBV19 | ASSIYAAEAF
TRBV9 | ASSGGQGRTYEQY
TRBV5-1 | ASSSRGGASPAVGTIY
TRBV5-1 | ASSLVFGYEQY
TRBV15 | ATRGGQNSYNEQF
TRBV29-1 | SVVIGLNTEAF
TRBV27 | ASSLLTGGGSYEQY
TRBV5-1 | ASSPVAGNYEQF
TRBV30 | ASTLGRGFVNEQF
TRBV27 | ATMSAGDGQPQH
TRBV6-5 | ASSKSGTMNTEAF
TRBV7-2 | ASSLAGQVYGYT
TRBV4-3 | ASSQDRGGNYGYT
TRBV6-2/TRBV6-3 | ASSYSSVRADSSYEQY